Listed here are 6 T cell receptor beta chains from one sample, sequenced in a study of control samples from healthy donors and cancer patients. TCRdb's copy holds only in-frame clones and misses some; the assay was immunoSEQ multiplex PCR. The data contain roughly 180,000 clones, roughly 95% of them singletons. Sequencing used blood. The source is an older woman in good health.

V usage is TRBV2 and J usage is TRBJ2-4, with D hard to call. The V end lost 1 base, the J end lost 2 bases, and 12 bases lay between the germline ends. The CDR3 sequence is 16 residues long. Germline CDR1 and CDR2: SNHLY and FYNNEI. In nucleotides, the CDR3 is TGTGCCAGCAGTGAAGAAAAAATGATTTCCAAAAACATTCAGTACTTC. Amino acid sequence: CASSEEKMISKNIQYF.

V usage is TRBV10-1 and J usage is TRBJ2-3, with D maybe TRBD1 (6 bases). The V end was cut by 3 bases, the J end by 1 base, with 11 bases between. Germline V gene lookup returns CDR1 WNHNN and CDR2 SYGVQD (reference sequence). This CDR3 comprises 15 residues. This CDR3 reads CASSEEGGGTDTQYF. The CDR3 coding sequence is TGCGCCAGCAGTGAAGAAGGGGGAGGCACAGATACGCAGTATTTT.

The CDR3 nucleotides read TGTGCCAGTAGTATTGGCGGGGGTAGTGAGACCCAGTACTTC. It codes for CASSIGGGSETQYF. The chain combines TRBV19 with TRBJ2-5, with 7 bases that match TRBD2. This CDR3 is 14 amino acids long. Germline V gene data show CDR1 as LNHDA and CDR2 as SQIVND (reference sequence). The trim removed 3 bases at V and 5 bases at J, leaving 6 bases unmatched.

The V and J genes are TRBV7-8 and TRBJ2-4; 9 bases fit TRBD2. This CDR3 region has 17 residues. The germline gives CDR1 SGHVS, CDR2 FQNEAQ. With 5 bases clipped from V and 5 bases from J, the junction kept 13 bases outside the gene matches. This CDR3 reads CASSPPRGERGENIQYF. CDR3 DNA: TGTGCCAGCAGCCCCCCACGGGGGGAGCGGGGGGAAAACATTCAGTACTTC.

The CDR3: CALVTLTNEQFF. The CDR3 DNA reads as TGTGCCCTTGTAACCCTGACCAATGAGCAGTTCTTC. The chain carries TRBV5-4 and TRBJ2-1; D call uncertain. The germline V gene has CDR1 SGHNT and CDR2 YYREEE (reference sequence). Trimming took 10 bases from V and 6 from J, leaving 14 bases between them. The CDR3 is 12 amino acids.

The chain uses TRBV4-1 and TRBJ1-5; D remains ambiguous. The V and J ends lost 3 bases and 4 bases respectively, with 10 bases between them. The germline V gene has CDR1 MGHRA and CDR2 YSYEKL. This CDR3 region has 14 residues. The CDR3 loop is CASSQADGNQPQHF. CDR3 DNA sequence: TGCGCCAGCAGCCAGGCGGACGGAAATCAGCCCCAGCATTTT.